This record covers a single T cell receptor (beta chain). Its antigen is not known. This specimen comes from a study of vaccination effects on CD4 cells after COVID-19. Overall study context: Post-vaccine draws lagged the second dose by a median of 72 days. Study-level findings and limits: Healthy vaccinees showed cross-reactivity with common cold coronaviruses in only 1 of 255 vaccine-induced clones.

Generated by immunoSEQ multiplex PCR, the TCRdb table keeps only in-frame clones and is missing some. The sample lists tens of thousands of clones; around 73% were seen once. Per germline, CDR1 SGHTA and CDR2 FQGNSA. This CDR3 spans 14 amino acids. V lost 1 base to trimming and J lost 4 bases, with 9 bases between them. Expansion with viral peptide pools was applied to antigen-specific CD4+ T cells by the ViraFEST assay prior to sequencing. Subsequent to a culture period of 10 days, CD4+ T cells were isolated. Two-dose vaccination with either BNT162b2 or mRNA-1273 was given to the participants. Vaccinees lacked prior SARS-CoV-2 infection and tested negative for nucleocapsid antibodies. For each well, 2 million to 2.5 million PBMC were cultured with 10 IU/ml IL-2 and around 9.1 ug/ml peptides.

The chain is built from TRBV7-2 and TRBJ2-3; D gene uncertain. The material sequenced was CD4+ T cells from PBMCs cultured with HCoV-229E spike peptides, taken after COVID-19 vaccination. The sequence was collected from a human donor who received a COVID-19 vaccine. The CDR3 is CASSLGSFADTQYF. The CDR3 coding sequence is TGTGCCAGCAGCTTAGGTAGTTTCGCAGATACGCAGTATTTT. Full variable domain (outside the CDR3, taken from reference TRBV7-2 and TRBJ2-3): GAGVSQSPSNKVTEKGKDVELRCDPISGHTALYWYRQSLGQGLEFLIYFQGNSAPDKSGLPSDRFSAERTGGSVSTLTIQRTQQEDSAVYLCASSLGSFADTQYFGPGTRLTVL.